A single T cell receptor beta chain is shown here with its context. This record belongs to a study of blood T cell repertoires in COVID-19. Original processing notes: Reference gene primers were amplified, and this amplification served to estimate nucleated cell counts. The data were produced by immunoSEQ multiplex PCR, yet TCRdb's version contains in-frame clones alone and is incomplete. V and J calls and clone size are given by that table; D and trimming were obtained from the DNA. The sample holds 150,000 to 170,000 clones; roughly 84% are singletons and the top ten take under 8.5%. The CDR3 has 14 amino acids. CDR1 and CDR2 (germline): MNHEY, SVGAGI. V was cut by 7 bases and J by 0 bases, with 12 bases left in between.

The material sequenced was peripheral blood. The receptor was isolated from an older woman with COVID-19, enrolled during active disease. The chain carries TRBV6-5 and TRBJ1-1; D unresolved. The CDR3 DNA is TGTGCCAGCACCGCCCAACTCATGAACACTGAAGCTTTCTTT. Its protein product is CASTAQLMNTEAFF.